What follows are 5 T cell receptor beta chains derived from one specimen sequenced in a study of glioma-infiltrating T cells. The iRepertoire nested amplicon-rescue multiplex PCR amplified TCR alpha and beta CDR3s from RNA. TCRdb redid the calling of the multiplex PCR reads with MiXCR, one entry per CDR3 protein. Of around 180,000 distinct CDR3 sequences in the sample, roughly two fifths were seen once. Source material: glioma tissue, nonneoplastic brain tissue, or PBMCs (not recorded which). Receptor source: a human donor with low-grade glioma or glioblastoma, undergoing nonglioma brain surgery, or in good health (not recorded which).

A few counts support this clonotype. V gene TRBV19 combines with J gene TRBJ2-1, with 9 bases fitting TRBD2. Per the germline V gene, CDR1 is LNHDA and CDR2 is SQIVND (reference sequence). The CDR3 length is 14 residues. With V trimmed by 6 bases and J by 5 bases, 5 bases remained unmatched. The CDR3 sequence: CASRPGLAHNEQFF. Here the CDR3 DNA reads TGTGCCAGTAGGCCGGGACTAGCACACAATGAGCAGTTCTTC.

Notes on this clonotype: At one end the junction does not follow the germline gene, possibly because of a read error. The J gene is TRBJ1-1, the V gene TRBV6-2 or TRBV6-3; D unclear. Germline V CDR1 and CDR2: MNHEY, SVGEGT. The CDR3 is 13 amino acids. For the CDR3, the DNA is TGTGCCAGCAGTGATACGAGTGACAATGAAGCTCTCTTT. Protein product: CASSDTSDNEALF.

This clonotype was observed many times. The J gene is TRBJ2-7, the V gene TRBV6-1; D is uncertain. The CDR3 runs 14 residues. The germline V gene has CDR1 MNHNS and CDR2 SASEGT. The V end lost 0 bases, the J end lost 5 bases, and 11 bases lay between the germline ends. The chain's CDR3 is CASSEARNRDEQYF. The CDR3 DNA reads TGTGCCAGCAGTGAAGCGAGGAATCGGGACGAGCAGTACTTC.

This chain joins TRBV9 and TRBJ1-2, with a tentative D call TRBD1 (5 bases). Germline V lookup: CDR1 SGDLS, CDR2 YYNGEE. Trimming took off 6 bases at V and 2 bases at J, with 11 bases between the two ends. The CDR3 runs 13 residues. The DNA of the CDR3 is TGTGCCAGCACCAGTGGGGGAAACTATGGCTACACCTTC. Translation: CASTSGGNYGYTF. The whole variable domain, remainder taken from reference TRBV9 and TRBJ1-2, is DSGVTQTPKHLITATGQRVTLRCSPRSGDLSVYWYQQSLDQGLQFLIQYYNGEERAKGNILERFSAQQFPDLHSELNLSSLELGDSALYFCASTSGGNYGYTFGSGTRLTVV.

This clonotype was observed a few times. The V call is TRBV18, the J call TRBJ2-7, with 7 bases identical to TRBD2. The ends lost 2 bases at V and 0 bases at J; junction bases unmatched: 4. The CDR3 sequence is 15 residues long. From germline, CDR1 is KGHSH and CDR2 LQKENI. Here the CDR3 reads CASSPIGTNSYEQYF. The CDR3 bases are TGTGCCAGCTCACCAATCGGGACTAACTCCTACGAGCAGTACTTC.